One sample yielded the 26 T cell receptor beta chains listed below, sequenced in a study of CD4 T cells in relation to SARS-CoV-2 and coronaviruses. Before the COVID-19 pandemic, during about 2011-2019, CD4+ T cells were taken from unexposed donors. CD4+ T cells were isolated from the cells after around 11 days of culture. Their cognate antigens are unknown. Generated by immunoSEQ multiplex PCR, the TCRdb table keeps only in-frame clones and is missing some. Of about 18,000 clones listed, 70% to 90% are singletons. The sample consisted of CD4+ T cells from PBMCs, cultured in vitro. The source of these receptors is a human donor in good health.

The V gene is TRBV18, the J gene TRBJ2-1, with a tentative D call TRBD1 (6 bases). The V end was cut by 3 bases, the J end by 0 bases, with 9 bases between. CDR1 KGHSH and CDR2 LQKENI come from the germline V gene. The CDR3 contains 15 residues. CDR3 protein: CASSPTGSSYNEQFF. Written as DNA, the CDR3 is TGTGCCAGCTCACCGACAGGAAGCTCCTACAATGAGCAGTTCTTC. The complete variable domain, with remaining parts taken from reference TRBV18 and TRBJ2-1, reads NAGVMQNPRHLVRRRGQEARLRCSPMKGHSHVYWYRQLPEEGLKFMVYLQKENIIDESGMPKERFSAEFPKEGPSILRIQQVVRGDSAAYFCASSPTGSSYNEQFFGPGTRLTVL.

V is TRBV19 and J is TRBJ1-2; TRBD1 is a possible D gene (5 bases). The CDR3 contains 13 residues. CDR1 is LNHDA and CDR2 is SQIVND in the germline V gene (reference sequence). V was pared by 5 bases and J by 1 base, with 8 bases between. The CDR3 bases are TGTGCCAGTAGTGCGACAGATAACTATGGCTACACCTTC. Protein: CASSATDNYGYTF.

The genes are TRBV7-2 and TRBJ2-5; D might be TRBD2 (6 bases). V shed 1 base and J shed 5 bases, with 14 bases lying between them. The CDR3 length is 15 residues. CDR1 and CDR2 (germline): SGHTA, FQGNSA. The CDR3 nucleotides read TGTGCCAGCAGCTTAGAACTCGGGGGAGTTGAGACCCAGTACTTC. It codes for CASSLELGGVETQYF.

The rearrangement links TRBV6-2 or TRBV6-3 to TRBJ2-7; 8 bases fit TRBD1. This CDR3 contains 15 residues. Trimming at V came to 4 bases and at J to 4 bases, leaving 9 bases not matched to a gene. The germline CDR1 and CDR2 sequences are MNHEY and SVGEGT. The CDR3 is CASSSLDREIYEQYF. The DNA for the CDR3 is TGTGCCAGCAGTTCCCTGGACAGGGAGATATACGAGCAGTACTTC.

The chain combines TRBV18 with TRBJ1-3; D unresolved. Trimming left V 2 bases short and J 4 bases short, with 3 bases between. Looked up from germline, CDR1 is KGHSH and CDR2 is LQKENI. The CDR3 runs to 12 residues. CDR3 DNA sequence: TGTGCCAGCTCACCAGAGGGAAACACCATATATTTT. Translating gives CASSPEGNTIYF.

The chain carries TRBV18 and TRBJ1-4; no definite D call. CDR3 length equals 13 residues. Trimming cost V 2 bases and J 6 bases, with 7 bases left between them. Germline V gene data show CDR1 as KGHSH and CDR2 as LQKENI. The CDR3 reads CASSPGEHEKLFF. CDR3 DNA: TGTGCCAGCTCACCAGGGGAGCATGAAAAACTGTTTTTT.

The chain links TRBV5-3 to TRBJ2-1; 8 bases are a match to TRBD2. TRBV5-3 is labeled an ORF, and its function is uncertain. The CDR3 is 16 residues long. The V gene end was trimmed by 2 bases and the J gene end by 7 bases; junction bases not matched to a gene: 11. Here the CDR3 DNA reads TGTGCCAGAAGCTTTCTAAGCGGGGGACGGCAAAATGAGCAGTTCTTC. Translation gives CARSFLSGGRQNEQFF.

This sequence joins TRBV7-2 and TRBJ2-5; D uncertain. Trimming shortened V by 5 bases and J by 7 bases, and 14 bases separated the two germline ends. The germline V gene encodes CDR1 SGHTA and CDR2 FQGNSA. The CDR3 spans 13 residues. The CDR3 sequence is CASSPLEVGTQYF. The CDR3 bases are TGTGCCAGCAGCCCGCTCGAGGTGGGGACCCAGTACTTC.

The rearrangement uses TRBV19 and TRBJ2-4; TRBD2 matches at 8 bases. Trimming took 5 bases from V and 3 from J; bases not matched to a gene: 3. Germline loops: CDR1 LNHDA, CDR2 SQIVND (reference sequence). The CDR3 has 14 amino acids. This CDR3 reads CASSRRGGKNIQYF. For the CDR3, the DNA is TGTGCCAGTAGTCGCCGGGGGGGCAAAAACATTCAGTACTTC. Supplemented by reference TRBV19 and TRBJ2-4, the full variable domain reads DGGITQSPKYLFRKEGQNVTLSCEQNLNHDAMYWYRQDPGQGLRLIYYSQIVNDFQKGDIAEGYSVSREKKESFPLTVTSAQKNPTAFYLCASSRRGGKNIQYFGAGTRLSVL.

This clone was found once. This chain joins TRBV29-1 and TRBJ1-1, with D uncertain. The V gene's germline CDR1 is SQVTM and CDR2 ANQGSEA. The CDR3 runs to 13 residues. With 6 bases removed from V and 5 bases from J, the gap between germline ends came to 16 bases. The CDR3 DNA reads as TGCAGCGTACAGACATCTAGAGGGACTGAAGCTTTCTTT. This encodes CSVQTSRGTEAFF.

This clone is a singleton in its sample. The chain combines TRBV5-6 with TRBJ2-7; possibly TRBD2 for D (6 bases). The germline V gene has CDR1 SGHDT and CDR2 YYEEEE. The length of the CDR3 is 15 residues. V lost 1 base to trimming and J lost 0 bases, with 11 bases between them. CDR3 DNA: TGTGCCAGCAGCTTGTACGGGGGTTCCTCCTACGAGCAGTACTTC. Residues: CASSLYGGSSYEQYF.

The V gene is TRBV7-2, the J gene TRBJ2-5; D is possibly TRBD1 or TRBD2 (6 bases each). V was pared by 1 base and J by 5 bases, with 14 bases between. Germline V CDR1 and CDR2: SGHTA, FQGNSA. The CDR3 is made up of 15 amino acids. The CDR3 spells CASSLDPGAVETQYF. Written as DNA, the CDR3 is TGTGCCAGCAGCTTAGATCCGGGGGCGGTGGAGACCCAGTACTTC.

The chain employs TRBV5-4 and TRBJ2-4, with D possibly TRBD2 on 7 matching bases. CDR1 and CDR2 (germline): SGHNT, YYREEE (reference sequence). The V end lost 4 bases, the J end lost 3 bases, and 17 bases lay between the germline ends. This CDR3 contains 16 residues. The CDR3 here is CASSHKGGKDKNIQYF. DNA for the CDR3: TGTGCCAGCAGCCATAAGGGGGGGAAGGACAAAAACATTCAGTACTTC.

J is TRBJ2-5 and V is TRBV19, with 7 bases identical to TRBD1. The CDR3 has 13 residues. The germline gives CDR1 LNHDA, CDR2 SQIVND (reference sequence). The V gene end was trimmed by 6 bases and the J gene end by 2 bases; junction bases not matched to a gene: 3. The CDR3 loop reads CASRRDSQETQYF. The CDR3 nucleotides are TGTGCCAGTAGGAGGGACAGTCAAGAGACCCAGTACTTC.

The rearrangement joins TRBV25-1 to TRBJ1-1; 9 nucleotides match TRBD1. The germline V gene has CDR1 MGHDK and CDR2 SYGVNS. The CDR3 length is 14 residues. V gave up 8 bases and J gave up 5 bases; unmatched junction bases: 9. The DNA for the CDR3 is TGTGCCAGCTCACAGGGGGCAGGGTATACTGAAGCTTTCTTT. Translating it yields CASSQGAGYTEAFF.

The count of this clone is one. The chain recombines TRBV29-1 with TRBJ1-6, with D possibly matching TRBD1 (6 bases). Trimming took 6 bases from V and 10 from J, leaving 16 bases between them. CDR3 length: 13 amino acids. From germline, CDR1 is SQVTM and CDR2 ANQGSEA. The CDR3 region is CSVGGGGDSPLHF. CDR3 DNA sequence: TGCAGCGTGGGTGGTGGGGGCGACTCACCCCTCCACTTT.

The CDR3 region has the DNA TGTGCCAGCAGCACCGGGACAGGGCAGCCCCAGCATTTT. Protein product: CASSTGTGQPQHF. The chain combines TRBV7-3 with TRBJ1-5; 9 nucleotides line up with TRBD1. Trimming cost V 5 bases and J 7 bases; bases outside gene matches: 3. Germline V gene sequence: CDR1 SGHTA, CDR2 FQGTGA. The CDR3 is 13 amino acids.

This clone was recorded a few times. The V call is TRBV21-1, the J call TRBJ1-1; the table's D call, TRBD1, has no DNA check behind it. TRBV21-1 is termed a pseudogene. The CDR3 sequence is 19 residues long. The CDR3 protein is CASSKVIRDRGPGDTEAFF. CDR3 sequence (DNA): TGTGCCAGCAGCAAAGTGATTAGGGACAGGGGGCCTGGGGACACTGAAGCTTTCTTT.

CDR3 sequence: CASSVQNQPQHF. For the CDR3, the DNA is TGTGCCAGCAGCGTACAGAACCAGCCCCAGCATTTT. This sequence joins TRBV2 and TRBJ1-5; no clear D. The CDR3 spans 12 residues. Germline V gene data show CDR1 as SNHLY and CDR2 as FYNNEI. V was clipped by 6 bases and J by 7 bases, with 10 bases between them.

V is TRBV19 and J is TRBJ2-5; the D is unclear. CDR1 and CDR2 (germline): LNHDA, SQIVND (reference sequence). This CDR3 comprises 12 residues. Trimming took off 3 bases at V and 5 bases at J, with 7 bases between the two ends. CDR3 coding DNA: TGTGCCAGTAGTATTGATGACGAGACCCAGTACTTC. As protein: CASSIDDETQYF.

The V and J genes are TRBV18 and TRBJ1-2; no clear D gene. Germline loops: CDR1 KGHSH, CDR2 LQKENI. V was cut by 6 bases and J by 7 bases, with 12 bases left in between. The CDR3 loop spans 12 amino acids. This chain's CDR3 is CASSLERAGYTF. In DNA form, the CDR3 reads TGTGCCAGCTCTTTGGAAAGGGCTGGCTACACCTTC.

This clone turned up a few times. The chain is built from TRBV29-1 and TRBJ2-3, with 9 bases fitting TRBD2. Germline CDR1 SQVTM, CDR2 ANQGSEA. The CDR3 is 16 amino acids. J lost 0 bases, V lost 5 bases, and 9 bases had no gene match. The CDR3 DNA reads as TGCAGCGTTCCCAGCGGGGGGCAAACTAGCACAGATACGCAGTATTTT. It encodes CSVPSGGQTSTDTQYF.

This clone was observed a few times. The chain is built from TRBV5-6 and TRBJ1-1; D not certain. Trimming took 2 bases from V and 4 from J, leaving 9 bases between them. Germline loops: CDR1 SGHDT, CDR2 YYEEEE. This CDR3 is built from 13 residues. The DNA of the CDR3 is TGTGCCAGCAGCTTTGTTCGAAGCACTGAAGCTTTCTTT. Residues: CASSFVRSTEAFF.

The CDR3 loop reads CASVYRDGLEQYF. For the CDR3, the DNA is TGTGCTAGTGTTTATAGGGACGGGCTCGAGCAGTACTTC. The chain links TRBV12-5 to TRBJ2-7; the D call may be TRBD1 or TRBD2 (5 bases each). Trimming stripped 7 bases from V and 6 bases from J, with 16 bases between. The V gene's germline CDR1 is LGHNT and CDR2 FRNRAP. This CDR3 is 13 amino acids long.

The J gene is TRBJ2-7, the V gene TRBV19, with TRBD1 as a possible D gene (6 bases). The germline V gene has CDR1 LNHDA and CDR2 SQIVND (reference sequence). The CDR3 consists of 14 residues. V lost 5 bases and J 0 bases, leaving 11 bases between the germline ends. The CDR3 region is CASSGQSRSYEQYF. The CDR3 coding sequence is TGTGCCAGTAGTGGACAGTCCCGCTCCTACGAGCAGTACTTC.

The chain combines TRBV30 with TRBJ1-1; 7 nucleotides agree with TRBD1. With V trimmed by 5 bases and J by 6 bases, 6 bases remained unmatched. CDR1 is GTSNPN, CDR2 SVGIG, per germline (reference sequence). This CDR3 comprises 12 residues. CDR3 coding DNA: TGTGCCTGGGACAGGGATACGCCTGAAGCTTTCTTT. Residues: CAWDRDTPEAFF.